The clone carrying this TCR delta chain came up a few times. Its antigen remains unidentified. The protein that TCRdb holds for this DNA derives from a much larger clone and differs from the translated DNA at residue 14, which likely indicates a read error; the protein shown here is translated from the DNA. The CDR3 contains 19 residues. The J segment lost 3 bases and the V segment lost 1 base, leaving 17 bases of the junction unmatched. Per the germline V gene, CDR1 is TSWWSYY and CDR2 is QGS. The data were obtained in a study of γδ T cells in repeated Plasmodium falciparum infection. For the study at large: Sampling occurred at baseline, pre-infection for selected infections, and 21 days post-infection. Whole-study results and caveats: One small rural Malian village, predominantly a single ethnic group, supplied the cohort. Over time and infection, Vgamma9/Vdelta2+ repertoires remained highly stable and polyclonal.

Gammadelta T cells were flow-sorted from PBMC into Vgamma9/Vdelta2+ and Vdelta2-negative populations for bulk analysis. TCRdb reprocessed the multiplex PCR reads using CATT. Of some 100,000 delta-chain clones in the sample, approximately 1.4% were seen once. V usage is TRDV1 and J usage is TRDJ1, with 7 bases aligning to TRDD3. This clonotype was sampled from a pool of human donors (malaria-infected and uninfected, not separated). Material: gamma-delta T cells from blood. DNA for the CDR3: TGTGCTCTTGGGGAACACAAGGGAGTACTGGGGCCGTACCCCGATAAACTCATCTTT. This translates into CALGEHKGVLGPYPDKLIF.